This TCR beta chain stems from a study of post-analysis software for immune sequencing data. cDNA libraries for TCR beta contained unique molecular identifiers. TCRdb fed the PCR reads into MiXCR, producing one record per CDR3 protein. The sample has 600,000 to 750,000 distinct CDR3 sequences, roughly three fifths seen once. Study outcomes and limitations: Among 4 or 5 TRBV segments more frequent in patients than controls were TRBV5-6, TRBV5-1 and TRBV20-1.

About this clonotype itself: What it binds is unknown.

Trimming at V came to 2 bases and at J to 2 bases, leaving 5 bases not matched to a gene. The germline V gene has CDR1 SGHRS and CDR2 YFSETQ. This CDR3 has 16 amino acids. The chain links TRBV5-1 to TRBJ2-3, with 10 bases aligning to TRBD1. Source material: blood. This receptor was identified in a girl aged 2-15 years with multiple sclerosis. The CDR3 loop is CASSFLGQGVTDTQYF. The CDR3 coding sequence is TGCGCCAGCAGCTTTCTTGGACAGGGGGTCACAGATACGCAGTATTTT.